The clone carrying this TCR beta chain occurred a few times. This CDR3 is 12 amino acids long. Trimming shortened V by 3 bases and J by 6 bases, and 8 bases separated the two germline ends. Germline V gene data show CDR1 as MNHNS and CDR2 as SASEGT. This specimen belongs to a study of blood T cell repertoires in COVID-19. Study context: Acute-phase and convalescent COVID-19 samples originated in the United States, Italy and Spain. Nucleic acid was either cDNA or gDNA, and it came from T cells, B-cell-depleted T cells, or PBMCs.

Original data processing: Reference gene primer amplification yielded estimated nucleated cell counts. Only in-frame clones appear in the TCRdb table, and some are missing; sequencing was by immunoSEQ multiplex PCR. V and J calls and clone size are given by that table; D and trimming were obtained from the DNA. The top ten hold about 8.5% of the sample, which has fewer than 350,000 clones, around 90% seen once. The specimen was peripheral blood. This receptor was identified in a man aged 18 to 35 with active or convalescent COVID-19. The chain carries TRBV6-1 and TRBJ1-1; D remains unclear. Written as DNA, the CDR3 is TGTGCCAGCAGTGATACGGGAGCTGAAGCTTTCTTT. It specifies CASSDTGAEAFF.